This entry describes one T cell receptor (beta chain). As yet, its antigen is unknown. A patient was excluded if there was uncontrolled infection, other autoimmune disease, pregnancy or lactation. Thyroid ultrasound, orbital computed tomography, clinical symptoms, and serum thyroxine and TRAb underpinned diagnoses. The data stem from a study of T cells in Graves' hyperthyroidism and ophthalmopathy. Findings of the study overall: Most clonotypes expanded in thyroid above 0.001 were likewise present in blood.

Trimming shortened V by 7 bases and J by 6 bases, and 13 bases separated the two germline ends. The CDR3 is 14 residues long. Germline values: CDR1 LNHDA, CDR2 SQIVND (reference sequence). RNA transcripts served as the template for amplifying TCR beta CDR3 regions. During a first-round RT-PCR of the TCR CDR3, the HTBI primer set was used. TCRdb reprocessed the multiplex PCR reads with MiXCR, giving one entry per CDR3 protein. The sample includes approximately 400,000 distinct CDR3 sequences, more than 20% of them seen just once. The TCR sequence derives from a man aged 50 to 60 with Graves' hyperthyroidism. The chain couples TRBV19 to TRBJ1-6; unclear D gene. Material: blood. The CDR3 sequence: CASTSLGSNSPLHF. The DNA for the CDR3 is TGTGCCAGTACCTCCTTAGGGTCTAATTCACCCCTCCACTTT.